A single sample is the source of the 23 T cell receptor beta chains below, sequenced in a study of response to subunit inactivated influenza vaccine. TCRdb fed the RT-PCR reads into MiXCR, producing one record per CDR3 protein. The table has a few hundred thousand distinct CDR3 sequences, 10% to 12% seen once. The sample was also reused in another study, on T cells expressing NK-cell markers. That work contributes: The cDNA for TCR beta came from 5'RACE template switching with UMIs.

This sample comprised PBMCs from blood, obtained on the day of vaccination. Receptor source: a man aged 50 or older who received an inactivated influenza vaccine.

This chain connects TRBV5-6 to TRBJ2-3; TRBD2 matches at 12 bases. J lost 1 base, V lost 4 bases, and 4 bases had no gene match. The germline V gene has CDR1 SGHDT and CDR2 YYEEEE. The CDR3 has 16 residues. The CDR3: CASSVRLAGGTDTQYF. CDR3 nucleotide sequence: TGTGCCAGCAGCGTCCGACTAGCGGGAGGCACAGATACGCAGTATTTT.

This sequence joins TRBV6-2 or TRBV6-3 and TRBJ1-5; possible D gene TRBD1, 6 bases. Per the germline V gene, CDR1 is MNHEY and CDR2 is SVGEGT. Trimming pared 6 bases from V and 2 bases from J, leaving 14 bases between. The CDR3 runs to 15 residues. This chain's CDR3 is CASRLTGSGNQPQHF. DNA for the CDR3: TGTGCCAGCAGACTTACAGGGAGTGGCAATCAGCCCCAGCATTTT.

This clonotype turned up a few times. The chain is built from TRBV6-1 and TRBJ2-5; D is undetermined. V was shortened by 4 bases and J by 5 bases, with 14 bases between the two germline ends. The germline gives CDR1 MNHNS, CDR2 SASEGT. This CDR3 region has 14 residues. The chain's CDR3 is CASSARSGRETQYF. CDR3 DNA: TGTGCCAGCAGTGCCCGAAGTGGACGGGAGACCCAGTACTTC.

This clonotype was counted between two and nine times. The chain couples TRBV20-1 to TRBJ2-2, with D perhaps assigned TRBD1 or TRBD2 (5 bases each). Trimming removed 5 bases at V and 9 bases at J, with 19 bases between. CDR1 and CDR2 from the germline V gene are DFQATT and SNEGSKA (reference sequence). The CDR3 totals 14 residues. The CDR3 DNA reads TGCAGTGCTCATCCCGGGACCCTGGGCCGGGAGCTGTTTTTT. Residues: CSAHPGTLGRELFF.

This clonotype was detected only a few times. J is TRBJ2-3 and V is TRBV10-3, with D maybe TRBD2 (5 bases). V was trimmed by 6 bases and J by 4 bases, leaving 8 bases between them. The CDR3 runs 12 residues. Per the germline V gene, CDR1 is ENHRY and CDR2 is SYGVKD. The CDR3: CAISREPDTQYF. CDR3 in DNA: TGTGCCATCAGCCGGGAACCAGATACGCAGTATTTT.

This clonotype turned up a few times. The rearrangement joins TRBV7-8 to TRBJ1-1, with D uncertain. Per the germline V gene, CDR1 is SGHVS and CDR2 is FQNEAQ. V was trimmed by 7 bases and J by 6 bases, leaving 21 bases between them. The CDR3 length is 15 residues. CDR3 nucleotide sequence: TGTGCCAGCACCTCGTCTGGCGGCGGGTCTTCTGAAGCTTTCTTT. Translating gives CASTSSGGGSSEAFF. Looking up the rest from reference TRBV7-8 and TRBJ1-1 gives the full variable domain: GAGVSQSPRYKVAKRGQDVALRCDPISGHVSLFWYQQALGQGPEFLTYFQNEAQLDKSGLPSDRFFAERPEGSVSTLKIQRTQQEDSAVYLCASTSSGGGSSEAFFGQGTRLTVV.

The chain links TRBV11-2 to TRBJ2-3; possible D gene TRBD2, 7 bases. V lost 5 bases and J 4 bases, leaving 19 bases between the germline ends. Germline CDR1 is SGHAT and CDR2 is FQNNGV. CDR3 length equals 16 residues. The CDR3 coding sequence is TGTGCCAGCAGCCGGGCGGGGGCCATGGTCGCAGATACGCAGTATTTT. Amino acids: CASSRAGAMVADTQYF.

This rearrangement joins TRBV13 to TRBJ1-1, with 10 bases lining up with TRBD1. Trimming took 2 bases from V and 0 from J; bases not matched to a gene: 3. Germline V gene data show CDR1 as PRHDT and CDR2 as FYEKMQ (reference sequence). CDR3 length equals 16 residues. The CDR3 DNA sequence: TGTGCCAGCAGCTTACTGGGACAGGGGATGAACACTGAAGCTTTCTTT. Translating it yields CASSLLGQGMNTEAFF.

In this sample, this clonotype turned up many times. The chain employs TRBV6-5 and TRBJ2-7; the D is unclear. The germline V gene has CDR1 MNHEY and CDR2 SVGAGI. The CDR3 is 15 residues long. V was trimmed by 0 bases and J by 3 bases, leaving 12 bases between them. CDR3 nucleotide sequence: TGTGCCAGCAGTTACTCGACGGGTGGCCTCTACGAGCAGTACTTC. Protein sequence: CASSYSTGGLYEQYF.

This chain connects TRBV21-1 to TRBJ2-1; the table's D call, TRBD1, was not checked against the DNA. TRBV21-1 is marked as a pseudogene. The length of the CDR3 is 16 residues. This CDR3 reads CASSKESPSSYNEQFF. CDR3 nucleotides: TGTGCCAGCAGCAAAGAAAGCCCCAGCTCCTACAATGAGCAGTTCTTC.

This clonotype was detected many times. The rearrangement joins TRBV12-3 or TRBV12-4 to TRBJ1-2, with a possible D match to TRBD1 (5 bases). Trimming took off 6 bases at V and 7 bases at J, with 15 bases between the two ends. This CDR3 has 13 amino acids. The CDR3 nucleotides are TGTGCCAGCAGCAAGACAGAAATCACTGGCTACACCTTC. Its translation: CASSKTEITGYTF.

This clonotype has only a few counts. This chain links TRBV24-1 with TRBJ2-2, with 7 nucleotides matching TRBD2. J lost 3 bases, V lost 6 bases, and 9 bases had no gene match. The germline CDR1 and CDR2 sequences are KGHDR and SFDVKD. CDR3 size: 16 residues. CDR3 sequence reads: CATSPLASGYTGELFF. CDR3 DNA: TGTGCCACCAGTCCCTTGGCTAGCGGATACACCGGGGAGCTGTTTTTT.

This chain connects TRBV2 to TRBJ2-3; tentative D call: TRBD2 (6 bases). V lost 4 bases and J 1 base, leaving 12 bases between the germline ends. The CDR3 runs 15 residues. The germline V gene encodes CDR1 SNHLY and CDR2 FYNNEI. The chain's CDR3 is CASSVKEGRTDTQYF. CDR3 nucleotide sequence: TGTGCCAGCAGTGTAAAGGAGGGGCGCACAGATACGCAGTATTTT. The complete variable domain, with remaining parts taken from reference TRBV2 and TRBJ2-3, reads EPEVTQTPSHQVTQMGQEVILRCVPISNHLYFYWYRQILGQKVEFLVSFYNNEISEKSEIFDDQFSVERPDGSNFTLKIRSTKLEDSAMYFCASSVKEGRTDTQYFGPGTRLTVL.

This clonotype was detected a few times. The chain recombines TRBV5-6 with TRBJ2-1, with D uncertain. Deletions cut 0 bases from V and 1 base from J, with 5 bases between. Looked up from germline, CDR1 is SGHDT and CDR2 is YYEEEE. The CDR3 runs 14 residues. CDR3 bases: TGTGCCAGCAGCTTGGGACATTCCTACAATGAGCAGTTCTTC. Translating gives CASSLGHSYNEQFF.

This clonotype was counted many times. V is TRBV7-2 and J is TRBJ2-5; a weak D match, TRBD2 (5 bases). The germline CDR1 and CDR2 sequences are SGHTA and FQGNSA. V was clipped by 1 base and J by 6 bases, with 6 bases between them. The CDR3 loop spans 12 amino acids. The CDR3 bases are TGTGCCAGCAGCTTAGAGCGGCAGACCCAGTACTTC. As protein: CASSLERQTQYF.

With respect to this clonotype: Since a much larger clone is just one base distant, this may be a read error. The chain recombines TRBV5-1 with TRBJ2-1; 10 positions match TRBD2. The CDR3 runs to 16 residues. Germline V lookup: CDR1 SGHRS, CDR2 YFSETQ. In DNA form, the CDR3 reads TGCACCAGCAGTCGTAAGCGGGGGGGCTCCTACAATGAGCAGTTCTTC. This encodes CTSSRKRGGSYNEQFF.

The V and J genes are TRBV20-1 and TRBJ2-5; TRBD2 matches 7 bases. Germline V gene data show CDR1 as DFQATT and CDR2 as SNEGSKA (reference sequence). V lost 6 bases to trimming and J lost 5 bases; unmatched junction nucleotides: 15. There are 15 residues in the CDR3. The CDR3, as DNA: TGCAGTGCCAACTGGGGGGGAGCCCCCTCCGAGACCCAGTACTTC. Translation gives CSANWGGAPSETQYF.

This clonotype came up a few times. CDR3 DNA: TGTGCCAGCAGTCCCGGGACTAGCGGGAGAGGGGATACGCAGTATTTT. Translating gives CASSPGTSGRGDTQYF. The rearrangement uses TRBV27 and TRBJ2-3, with 14 nucleotides matching TRBD2. The CDR3 contains 16 residues. CDR1 MNHEY and CDR2 SMNVEV come from the germline V gene (reference sequence). After removal of 5 bases from V and 6 bases from J, the junction contained 7 bases not matched to a gene.

V is TRBV20-1 and J is TRBJ2-1; the D gene is possibly TRBD2 (5 bases). The germline V and J ends were trimmed by 0 bases and 8 bases, with 11 bases remaining between them. Germline CDR1 is DFQATT and CDR2 is SNEGSKA (reference sequence). This CDR3 spans 13 amino acids. CDR3 coding DNA: TGCAGTGCTAGAGATCCTTTGAGGGATGAGCAGTTCTTC. Its translation: CSARDPLRDEQFF.

The chain employs TRBV5-5 and TRBJ1-4; 10 bases fit TRBD1. The trim removed 4 bases at V and 11 bases at J, leaving 14 bases unmatched. Per germline, CDR1 SGHKS and CDR2 YYEKEE (reference sequence). The CDR3 is 16 amino acids. CDR3 region: CASSLRQGALLGKLFF. DNA for the CDR3: TGTGCCAGCAGCCTAAGACAGGGGGCGCTTCTCGGGAAACTGTTTTTT.

This clonotype was seen a handful of times. The V gene is TRBV6-5, the J gene TRBJ2-2; no definite D call. Trimming cost V 5 bases and J 7 bases, with 8 bases left between them. CDR1 is MNHEY, CDR2 SVGAGI, per germline. The CDR3 has 12 amino acids. In DNA, the CDR3 is TGTGCCAGCAGTGAGAAGGGCGGGGAGCTGTTTTTT. Its protein is CASSEKGGELFF.

In this sample, this clonotype turned up a few times. CDR3 bases: TGTGCCAGCAGGCGATTAGCGGAGTCAGATACGCAGTATTTT. It codes for CASRRLAESDTQYF. The V and J genes are TRBV27 and TRBJ2-3, with D possibly TRBD2 on 6 matching bases. V was cut by 6 bases and J by 4 bases, with 14 bases left in between. The germline CDR1 and CDR2 sequences are MNHEY and SMNVEV (reference sequence). CDR3 length equals 14 residues.

This clonotype showed up just a few times. The CDR3 reads CASSPRGASGGLYNEQFF. The CDR3 nucleotides read TGCGCCAGCAGCCCGAGGGGGGCTAGCGGGGGTCTCTACAATGAGCAGTTCTTC. J is TRBJ2-1 and V is TRBV5-1, with TRBD2 identical over 10 bases. Losses at the gene ends were 4 bases for V and 3 bases for J; bases not matched to a gene: 13. There are 18 residues in the CDR3. Germline assignment: CDR1 SGHRS and CDR2 YFSETQ.